The present entry profiles one TCR beta chain with its context. Its specific antigen is unknown. The record has no base qualities; no much larger clone is one base away. One collaborating source in Seattle enrolled patients while the patients were actively infected and followed the patients over time throughout the course of disease. Each collaborating institution followed its own protocols to collect whole blood in K2EDTA tubes. For TCRbeta analysis, collaborators shipped samples in one of three forms: frozen whole blood, isolated PBMCs, or DNA extracted from either of those sample types. TCRbeta CDR3 regions were amplified from genomic DNA by means of the immunoSEQ Assay, a bias-controlled multiplex PCR. The original methods were these. Within the assay, amplification of reference gene primers was used to estimate how many nucleated cells each sample contained. To quantify the absolute abundance of each unique TCRbeta CDR3 rearrangement, sequence reads were collapsed and filtered. Productive Simpson clonality was computed per sample as the square root of Simpson's diversity index over productive rearrangements. TCRdb limited this immuneACCESS table to in-frame rearrangements with V and J called. A share of clones is missing; checked studies link under half to unresolved V genes, and the rest is unexplained. The V and J calls and clone size are taken from that table; D and trimming were inferred from the DNA. This sample has about 350,000 clones in its table, and about 87% of those were observed once. Clones ranked in the top ten supply more than 7.5% of the sample.

This sample stems from a study of blood T cell repertoires in COVID-19 (dated by TCRdb to the early 2020s). About the study as a whole: Samples covering the acute and convalescent phases of COVID-19 were provided by collaborators in the United States, Italy and Spain. HLA class I and class II types, where available, came from metadata supplied by the sample provider rather than from assay-based typing. The prospective study material was composed of cDNA or gDNA derived from T cells, B-cell-depleted T cells, or PBMCs. Samples came from the ongoing ImmuneRACE study (first 160 participants) plus 1,254 subjects from 6 global collaborators. The repertoires were made available in a free public database intended to serve as a resource for research on the immune response to SARS-CoV-2. The dataset comprised deeply sampled blood TCRbeta repertoires from subjects exposed to, actively infected with, or recovered from COVID-19. Sample metadata almost always included a de-identified subject ID, COVID-19 status, age in years and sex.

Broader findings and caveats from the paper: How much clinical and demographic metadata was included differed by source and by participant, and the metadata was provided uncurated.

From a lookup of the germline V gene, CDR1 and CDR2 are LGHNA and YNFKEQ. Deletion took 1 base off V and 1 base off J, with a span of 4 bases between the germline ends. The cysteine opens and the phenylalanine closes a CDR3 of 14 amino acids. Of all the DNA, just the CDR3 is kept, 42 bases in frame from base 1. Sample: peripheral blood. The chain joins TRBV4-2 to TRBJ2-2; no D gene can be assigned with confidence. The receptor was isolated from a man aged 30 to 39 with COVID-19, enrolled during active disease. The CDR3 has the sequence CASSQARNTGELFF. The nucleotides are TGTGCCAGCAGCCAAGCGCGGAACACCGGGGAGCTGTTTTTT.